These 12 T cell receptor beta chains came from one sample sequenced in a study of technical replicates of blood from several donors. Assay: immunoSEQ multiplex PCR; the TCRdb copy retains only in-frame clones and omits some. Counted here are about 79,000 clones, under 95% occurring once; the ten biggest clones make up around 0.26%. Sequenced sample: T cells isolated from PBMCs. The receptors derive from a human donor in good health.

The rearrangement links TRBV11-1 to TRBJ1-2, with 11 bases matching TRBD1. The junction had 16 bases not matched to a gene; V was cut back by 5 bases and J by 5 bases. This CDR3 has 18 amino acids. Germline V gene lookup returns CDR1 SGHAT and CDR2 FQDESV (reference sequence). The CDR3 DNA follows: TGTGCCAGCAGCCTTCGGGTCCGGACAGGGGGCAAACTATATGGCTACACCTTC. Protein product: CASSLRVRTGGKLYGYTF.

This chain connects TRBV11-3 to TRBJ2-1, with D tentatively TRBD1 (5 bases). V dropped 4 bases and J dropped 6 bases, with 19 bases sitting between them. The germline V gene encodes CDR1 SGHNT and CDR2 YENEEA. This CDR3 has 16 amino acids. The CDR3 region has the DNA TGTGCCAGCAGCTCCTGGGGCAGCCATCACCCCAATGAGCAGTTCTTC. Amino acids: CASSSWGSHHPNEQFF.

This clone was seen just once. The chain recombines TRBV10-1 with TRBJ2-5, with 9 bases aligning to TRBD1. The germline V gene encodes CDR1 WNHNN and CDR2 SYGVQD (reference sequence). CDR3 size: 17 residues. V shed 4 bases and J 4 bases; nucleotides not matched to a gene: 13. The CDR3 is CASSAGTGIIGGETQYF. The DNA of the CDR3 is TGCGCCAGCAGTGCGGGGACAGGGATAATTGGAGGAGAGACCCAGTACTTC.

To note about this clone: A junction end diverges from the germline sequence, so it may reflect a read error. The genes are TRBV11-2 and TRBJ1-3, with D hard to call. This CDR3 comprises 15 residues. The germline V gene encodes CDR1 SGHAT and CDR2 FQNNGV. CDR3 sequence (DNA): TGTGCCACCAGCGCTATATCAAACTCTGGAAACACCATATATTTT. Protein product: CATSAISNSGNTIYF.

The rearrangement links TRBV9 to TRBJ2-5; 12 nucleotides match TRBD2. Germline CDR1 and CDR2: SGDLS and YYNGEE. V was clipped by 3 bases and J by 4 bases; unmatched bases: 7. The CDR3 is made up of 16 amino acids. CDR3 DNA: TGTGCCAGCAGCGCTAGCGGGGGGGCCCATCCAGAGACCCAGTACTTC. Translation: CASSASGGAHPETQYF.

The chain carries TRBV11-2 and TRBJ1-2; D is possibly TRBD1 (5 bases). V lost 3 bases, J lost 2 bases, and 13 bases lay in between. Germline CDR1 is SGHAT and CDR2 is FQNNGV. CDR3 length: 15 amino acids. Here the CDR3 DNA reads TGTGCCAGCAGCTTTGGGGCGCCGATCAACTATGGCTACACCTTC. Protein: CASSFGAPINYGYTF.

The chain has TRBV11-2 and TRBJ2-7; 7 bases agree with TRBD1. The CDR3 runs 14 residues. Germline V lookup: CDR1 SGHAT, CDR2 FQNNGV. V was pared by 5 bases and J by 1 base, with 5 bases of the junction left unmatched. The CDR3 reads CASSRTGTSYEQYF. As DNA, the CDR3 is TGTGCCAGCAGCCGGACAGGAACATCCTACGAGCAGTACTTC.

The chain is built from TRBV6-1 and TRBJ2-6, with unresolved D. Looked up from germline, CDR1 is MNHNS and CDR2 is SASEGT. Trimming removed 3 bases at V and 4 bases at J, with 7 bases between. This CDR3 has 14 residues. The CDR3 spells CASSDREGANVLTF. CDR3 in DNA: TGTGCCAGCAGTGATCGAGAAGGGGCCAACGTCCTGACTTTC.

The J gene is TRBJ1-1, the V gene TRBV5-5, with D perhaps matching TRBD1 (5 bases). There are 14 residues in the CDR3. With 3 bases removed from V and 3 bases from J, the gap between germline ends came to 12 bases. Germline V gives CDR1 SGHKS, CDR2 YYEKEE (reference sequence). The CDR3 region is CASSSAEGHTEAFF. In nucleotides, the CDR3 is TGTGCCAGCAGCTCCGCGGAGGGACACACTGAAGCTTTCTTT.

The genes are TRBV7-9 and TRBJ2-1; 7 positions agree with TRBD2. Germline V gene lookup returns CDR1 SEHNR and CDR2 FQNEAQ (reference sequence). The CDR3 has 14 residues. Unmatched junction bases numbered 5, after V lost 5 bases and J lost 4 bases. The CDR3 bases are TGTGCCAGCAGCGGGCTAGCGGAATACAATGAGCAGTTCTTC. Translation: CASSGLAEYNEQFF.

V and J are TRBV25-1 and TRBJ2-3, with D perhaps TRBD2 (6 bases). CDR1 MGHDK and CDR2 SYGVNS come from the germline V gene. V was pared by 0 bases and J by 2 bases, with 15 bases between. This CDR3 has 17 amino acids. DNA of the CDR3: TGTGCCAGCAGTGAATATGAGCGGGTGGCGGTCACAGATACGCAGTATTTT. Residues: CASSEYERVAVTDTQYF.

In DNA form, the CDR3 reads TGTGCCAGCAGCGGGAGTAGCGGGGGTCCAACCGGGGAGCTGTTTTTT. It yields the protein CASSGSSGGPTGELFF. The rearrangement uses TRBV11-2 and TRBJ2-2, with 9 bases aligning to TRBD2. With V trimmed by 5 bases and J by 5 bases, 9 bases remained unmatched. The CDR3 runs to 16 residues. Germline-derived CDR1 and CDR2 are SGHAT and FQNNGV.